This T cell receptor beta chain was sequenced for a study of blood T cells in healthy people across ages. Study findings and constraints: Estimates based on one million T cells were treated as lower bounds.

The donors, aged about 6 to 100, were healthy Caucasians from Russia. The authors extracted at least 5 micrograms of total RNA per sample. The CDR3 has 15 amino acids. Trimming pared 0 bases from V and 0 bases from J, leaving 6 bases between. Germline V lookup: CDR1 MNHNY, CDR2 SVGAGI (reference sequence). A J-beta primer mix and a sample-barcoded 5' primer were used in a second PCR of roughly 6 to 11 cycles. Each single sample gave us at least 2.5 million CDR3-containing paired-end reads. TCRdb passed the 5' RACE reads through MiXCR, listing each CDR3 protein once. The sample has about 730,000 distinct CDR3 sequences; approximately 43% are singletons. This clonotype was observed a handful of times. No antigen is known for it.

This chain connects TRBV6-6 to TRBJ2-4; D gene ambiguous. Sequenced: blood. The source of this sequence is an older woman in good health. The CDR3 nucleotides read TGTGCCAGCAGTTACTCCTCTATAGCCAAAAACATTCAGTACTTC. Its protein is CASSYSSIAKNIQYF.